The TCR beta chain under discussion was sequenced for a study of blood T cells in healthy people across ages. Study results and limitations: The fall in TCR beta diversity per million T cells was roughly linear with age.

CDR1 and CDR2 (germline): SGDLS, YYNGEE. CDR3 length: 14 amino acids. A second about 6 to 11 cycle PCR used barcoded and J-beta primers. TCRdb reprocessed the 5' RACE reads via MiXCR and lists one record per CDR3 protein. The sample consists of under 1,100,000 distinct CDR3 sequences, under 30% of them appearing once. A word on this clonotype: Its cognate antigen is unknown.

This same sample was also taken into another study, of T cells of mothers and their children. That source notes: A few healthy Caucasian mothers gave samples, and so did their six children.

This chain joins TRBV9 and TRBJ2-5; maybe TRBD1 (6 bases). With the DNA end fitting TRBJ2-7 better, the J assignment may be wrong. The sequenced sample consisted of blood. This clonotype was sampled from a girl aged 2-10 years in good health. CDR3 sequence (DNA): TGTGCCAGCAGCCCTCGGACAGACTTCTACGAGCAGTACTTC. Its translation is CASSPRTDFYEQYF.